Listed below are T cell receptor beta chains from one sample, sequenced in a study of human T cells and chemical hapten exposure. TCRdb analysed the RACE reads with MiXCR anew, one entry per CDR3 protein. The table lists around 380,000 distinct CDR3 sequences, about 5% of them singletons. The sequenced sample was whole blood, obtained in connection with sensitization to the hapten diphenylcyclopropenone (DPC). Receptor source: a woman aged 18 to 35 with alopecia areata. Some clones in this sample may be carry-over from other donors' samples. CDR3s include the opening cysteine and the closing phenylalanine or tryptophan. Each record gives: clone size, J gene, V gene, CDR3 protein. The listing skips clone size in some rows; elsewhere it reads once, few, many or a size class.

many TRBJ2-6 TRBV28 CASSPPGAGANVLTF
- TRBJ2-3 TRBV6-5 CASSLAESTDTQYF
many TRBJ2-7 TRBV12-3/TRBV12-4 CASSFGQTSYEQYF
- TRBJ1-5 TRBV5-6 CASSLYSSINQPQHF
few TRBJ1-4 TRBV7-6 CASSLGGAWEKLFF
many TRBJ2-3 TRBV4-2 CASSQDLAGSTDTQYF
few TRBJ2-1 TRBV2 CASSALRSYNEQFF
many TRBJ1-1 TRBV24-1 CATSDTGTGGTEAFF
many TRBJ1-2 TRBV7-2 CASSSGTDYGYTF
many TRBJ2-2 TRBV14 CASSRTGGSNTGELFF
- TRBJ1-2 TRBV18 CASSPDSDYGYTF
- TRBJ2-2 TRBV6-2/TRBV6-3 CASRTVRRDTGELFF
many TRBJ1-2 TRBV10-3 CAISEARENYGYTF
many TRBJ1-6 TRBV27 CASSLFNSPLHF
- TRBJ2-7 TRBV29-1 CSVVGQGYEQYF
many TRBJ1-5 TRBV6-2/TRBV6-3 CASSFFTGDNQPQHF
many TRBJ1-1 TRBV5-1 CASSLVAGSTEAFF
many TRBJ1-2 TRBV6-2/TRBV6-3 CASSYYLGAANYGYTF
few TRBJ2-7 TRBV6-5 CASGRSSYEQYF
few TRBJ1-6 TRBV27 CASSLRSGALTGNSPLHF
- TRBJ1-5 TRBV4-3 CASSQATGSNQPQHF
- TRBJ2-5 TRBV7-6 CASSFIYQETQYF
few TRBJ2-4 TRBV4-2 CASSQDQKGSIQYF
many TRBJ2-3 TRBV5-4 CASSLLQGTDTQYF
many TRBJ2-3 TRBV7-2 CASSSVSSGGAVDTQYF
- TRBJ1-2 TRBV27 CASSFLYRRNGYTF
few TRBJ1-2 TRBV27 CASSFRFLDRSLSGYTF
many TRBJ2-5 TRBV7-2 CASSLGTASYETQYF
- TRBJ2-2 TRBV27 CASTIDSSGGSLTGELFF
- TRBJ2-1 TRBV19 CASSNIQEYGNEQFF
few TRBJ1-2 TRBV28 CASSKLWGPYGYTF
many TRBJ1-3 TRBV18 CASSPRQGLSSGNTIYF
few TRBJ1-6 TRBV24-1 CATSDSRQGGSSSPLHF
- TRBJ1-1 TRBV21-1 CASSNGNTEAFF
many TRBJ2-3 TRBV20-1 CSAITPWLVTTDTQYF
many TRBJ2-7 TRBV4-3 CASSPSGSLTTYEQYF
many TRBJ1-2 TRBV15 CATSRDPDRVLYGYTF
few TRBJ1-5 TRBV6-1 CASSEATGGQNSNQPQHF
few TRBJ2-7 TRBV4-2 CASSQESAGGPYEQYF
few TRBJ2-3 TRBV7-2 CASSSSGGAEEDTQYF
- TRBJ2-1 TRBV12-3/TRBV12-4 CASSLAQGTPYNEQFF
- TRBJ2-1 TRBV4-3 CASSQDGKRANEQFF
- TRBJ2-3 TRBV11-3 CASSLLSAGGAADTQYF
- TRBJ2-7 TRBV7-9 CASSCRQGAYEQYF